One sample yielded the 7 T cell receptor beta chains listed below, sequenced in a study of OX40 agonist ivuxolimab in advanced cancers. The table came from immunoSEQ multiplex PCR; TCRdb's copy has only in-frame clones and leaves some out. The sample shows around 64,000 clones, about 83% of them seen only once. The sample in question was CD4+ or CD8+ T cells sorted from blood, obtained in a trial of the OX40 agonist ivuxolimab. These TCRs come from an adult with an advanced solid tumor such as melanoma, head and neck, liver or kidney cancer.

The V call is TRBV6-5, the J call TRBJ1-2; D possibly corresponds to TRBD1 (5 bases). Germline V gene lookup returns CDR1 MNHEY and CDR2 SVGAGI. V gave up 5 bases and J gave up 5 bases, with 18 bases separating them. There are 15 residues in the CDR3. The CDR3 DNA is TGTGCCAGCAGTCCCGGGGGGTTAACTTCATATGGCTACACCTTC. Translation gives CASSPGGLTSYGYTF.

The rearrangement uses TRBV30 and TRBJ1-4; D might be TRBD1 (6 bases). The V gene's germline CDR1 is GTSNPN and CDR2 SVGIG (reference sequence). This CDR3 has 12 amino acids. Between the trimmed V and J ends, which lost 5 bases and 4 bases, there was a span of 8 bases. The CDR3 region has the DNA TGTGCCTGGGGGGGACATAATGAAAAACTGTTTTTT. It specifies CAWGGHNEKLFF.

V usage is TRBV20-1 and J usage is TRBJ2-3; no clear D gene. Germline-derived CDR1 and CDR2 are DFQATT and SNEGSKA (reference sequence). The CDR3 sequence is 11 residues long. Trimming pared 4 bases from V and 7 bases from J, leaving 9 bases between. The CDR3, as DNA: TGCAGTGCTAAGAATGGGAATACGCAGTATTTT. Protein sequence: CSAKNGNTQYF.

The CDR3 is CAWSVQGGRQPQHF. CDR3 nucleotides: TGTGCCTGGAGTGTACAAGGAGGGCGTCAGCCCCAGCATTTT. The chain is built from TRBV30 and TRBJ1-5; D not certain. V gave up 0 bases and J gave up 6 bases, with 12 bases separating them. CDR1 is GTSNPN, CDR2 SVGIG, per germline (reference sequence). The CDR3 is 14 amino acids.

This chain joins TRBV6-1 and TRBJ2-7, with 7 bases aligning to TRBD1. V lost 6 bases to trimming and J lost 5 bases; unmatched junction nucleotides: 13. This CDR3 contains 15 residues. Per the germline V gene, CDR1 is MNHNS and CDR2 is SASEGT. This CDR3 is CASRDGQVSFNEQYF. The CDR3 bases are TGTGCCAGCAGAGACGGACAGGTCTCGTTCAACGAGCAGTACTTC.

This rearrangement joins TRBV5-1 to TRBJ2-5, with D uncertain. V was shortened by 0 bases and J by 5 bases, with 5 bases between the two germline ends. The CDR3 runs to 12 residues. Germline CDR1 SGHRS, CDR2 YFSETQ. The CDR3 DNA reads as TGCGCCAGCAGCTTGGAAGGGGAGACCCAGTACTTC. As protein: CASSLEGETQYF.

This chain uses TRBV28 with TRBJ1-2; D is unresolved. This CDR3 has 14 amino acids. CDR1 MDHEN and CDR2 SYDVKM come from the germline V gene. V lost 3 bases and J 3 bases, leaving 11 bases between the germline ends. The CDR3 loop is CASSLGLTDYGYTF. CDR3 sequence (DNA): TGTGCCAGCAGTTTGGGCCTTACGGACTATGGCTACACCTTC.